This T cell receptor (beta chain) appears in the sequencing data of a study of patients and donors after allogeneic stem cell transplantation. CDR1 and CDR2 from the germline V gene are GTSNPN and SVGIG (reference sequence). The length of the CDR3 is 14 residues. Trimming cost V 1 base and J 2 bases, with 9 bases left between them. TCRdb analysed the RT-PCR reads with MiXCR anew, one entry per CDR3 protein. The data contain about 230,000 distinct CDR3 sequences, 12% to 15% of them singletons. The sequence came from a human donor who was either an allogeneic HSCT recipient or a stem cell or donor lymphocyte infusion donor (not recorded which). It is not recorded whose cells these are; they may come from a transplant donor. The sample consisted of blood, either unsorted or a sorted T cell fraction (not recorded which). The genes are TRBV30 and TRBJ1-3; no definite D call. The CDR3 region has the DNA TGTGCCTGGAGTGACCCCTCGGCTGGAAACACCATATATTTT. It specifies CAWSDPSAGNTIYF.